A selection of T cell receptor beta chains follows, all from one sample in a study of shared clonotypes between healthy human individuals. Only in-frame clones appear in the TCRdb table, and some are missing; sequencing was by immunoSEQ multiplex PCR. The top ten hold around 0.13% of the sample, which has more than 2 million clones, more than 90% seen once. Sequencing was done on a sample of naive CD4+ T cells sorted from blood. The receptors originated from a man between 18 and 35 years old in good health. CDR3s include the opening cysteine and the closing phenylalanine or tryptophan. Each record gives: clone size, J gene, D gene, V gene, CDR3 DNA, CDR3 protein. The D gene is left open where the match is weak. Rows may omit the clone size; those that give it use once, few, many or a size class.

- TRBJ1-6 - TRBV4-3 TGCGCCAGCAGCTTAGACAGGCGGTTTAGGAACCTCCACTTT CASSLDRRFRNLHF
- TRBJ2-2 TRBD2 TRBV7-2 TGTGCCAGCACTAGCGGGCCACTTTCCGGGGAGCTGTTTTTT CASTSGPLSGELFF
once TRBJ2-3 TRBD2 TRBV29-1 TGCAGCGTTGTGGAGGGACTAGCGGGGGGGACTACGCAGTATTTT CSVVEGLAGGTTQYF
- TRBJ1-1 TRBD1 TRBV4-1 TGCGCCAGCAGCCAAGGACAGGGGGTAGAAGCTTTCTTT CASSQGQGVEAFF
- TRBJ1-1 TRBD1 TRBV7-2 TGTGCCAGCAGCCGGGGACAGCGCATTGAAGCTTTCTTT CASSRGQRIEAFF
- TRBJ1-1 - TRBV5-1 TGCGCCAGCAGCCCCGGGTTTTTAAACACTGAAGCTTTCTTT CASSPGFLNTEAFF
once TRBJ1-5 - TRBV5-4 TGTGCCAGCAGCTTGGGTAGGGGTTACGGTCAGCCCCAGCATTTT CASSLGRGYGQPQHF
once TRBJ2-5 - TRBV29-1 TGCAGCGTTGAAGATGCGTGGACAAGCCAAGAGACCCAGTACTTC CSVEDAWTSQETQYF
- TRBJ1-1 TRBD1 TRBV6-1 TGTGCCAGCAGGAAAAGGACAGGCATGAACACTGAAGCTTTCTTT CASRKRTGMNTEAFF
- TRBJ2-7 - TRBV5-1 TGCGCCAGCAGCTTGAGGACAGATAATATCGTTTACGAGCAGTACTTC CASSLRTDNIVYEQYF
- TRBJ2-3 TRBD2 TRBV11-3 TGTGCCAGCAGCTTCGGTTCTAGCGGGAGGGCCTCCTCCACAGATACGCAGTATTTT CASSFGSSGRASSTDTQYF
- TRBJ2-1 TRBD2 TRBV4-1 TGCGCCAGCAGCCAAGGTCGCGGGGGGCAATCCTACAATGAGCAGTTCTTC CASSQGRGGQSYNEQFF
- TRBJ2-7 TRBD2 TRBV10-3 TGTGCCATCTCAGCGGGAGGATACTACGAGCAGTACTTC CAISAGGYYEQYF
- TRBJ2-2 - TRBV5-1 TGCGCCAGCACCCGAACCGGCTCCACCTCGAACACCGGGGAGCTGTTTTTT CASTRTGSTSNTGELFF
- TRBJ2-7 TRBD1 TRBV10-3 TGTGCCATCAATCGACAGGGTTTGCGCGACGAGCAGTACTTC CAINRQGLRDEQYF
- TRBJ1-2 - TRBV6-1 TGTGCCAGCAGTGATCGGGATCGTGGCTACACCTTC CASSDRDRGYTF
- TRBJ2-7 - TRBV11-3 TGTGCCAGCAGCTTAGGTTTCCGGCCAAGGGACGGAGGCTACGAGCAGTACTTC CASSLGFRPRDGGYEQYF
few TRBJ1-6 - TRBV7-9 TGTGCCAGCAGCTTCCGTGACACAGAATCACCCCTCCACTTT CASSFRDTESPLHF
- TRBJ1-1 - TRBV15 TGTGCCACCAGCGCTTTTCAGGGTGTGGCTTTCTTT CATSAFQGVAFF
- TRBJ2-7 TRBD2 TRBV5-4 TGTGCCAGCAGCTTTGGTAGCGGGGGGCCCCGCGAGCAGTACTTC CASSFGSGGPREQYF
- TRBJ1-2 - TRBV20-1 TGCAGTGCTAGAGATTGGTATGGCTACACCTTC CSARDWYGYTF
- TRBJ1-3 TRBD1 TRBV10-3 TGTGCCATCAGCGACGACAGGGGAGCGGCTGGAAACACCATATATTTT CAISDDRGAAGNTIYF
- TRBJ2-3 - TRBV7-3 TGTGCCAGCAGCTTACAGGTCACAGATACGCAGTATTTT CASSLQVTDTQYF
- TRBJ2-7 - TRBV6-5 TGTGCCAGCAGTTACTCACGGAATTACGAGCAGTACTTC CASSYSRNYEQYF
- TRBJ2-4 - TRBV11-2 TGTGCCAGCAGCTTAGAAACAGGGGAGGCCATTCAGTACTTC CASSLETGEAIQYF
few TRBJ1-1 - TRBV5-6 TGTGCCAGCAGCTTCAGGGGGAACACTGAAGCTTTCTTT CASSFRGNTEAFF
- TRBJ1-1 TRBD1 TRBV5-4 TGTGCCAGCAGCTTGGAAGGGACAGGTTTGGCTTTCTTT CASSLEGTGLAFF
- TRBJ2-3 - TRBV7-3 TGTGCCAGCAGCTCCGACCCCGGGGGTCGAACGCAGTATTTT CASSSDPGGRTQYF
- TRBJ2-5 TRBD1 TRBV7-2 TGTGCCAGCAGCTTACGACCAGGGGGCCGGTTACAAGAGACCCAGTACTTC CASSLRPGGRLQETQYF
- TRBJ2-3 - TRBV5-4 TGTGCCAGCAGCTTAGAGGCTAGCGTTAGCACAGATACGCAGTATTTT CASSLEASVSTDTQYF
- TRBJ1-6 TRBD1 TRBV28 TGTGCCAGCAGTTTTTTCCTCCGGGACAGGAGAAATTCACCCCTCCACTTT CASSFFLRDRRNSPLHF
- TRBJ1-1 - TRBV6-1 TGTGCCAGCAGTGACCAGGACCGGGCAACCGGGGCTTTCTTT CASSDQDRATGAFF
- TRBJ2-5 - TRBV7-7 TGTGCTAGCAGCCCCGGGGGGACAAAAGAGACCCAGTACTTC CASSPGGTKETQYF
- TRBJ1-1 - TRBV6-5 TGTGCCAGCAGTTACGACTCGGGGGGCGCGAACACTGAAGCTTTCTTT CASSYDSGGANTEAFF
- TRBJ2-7 - TRBV10-3 TGTGCCATCAAAGGACTAGGAGGGGGCGAGCAGTACTTC CAIKGLGGGEQYF
- TRBJ2-2 - TRBV25-1 TGTGCCAGCAGTGAATCGGGCATTGACACCGGGGAGCTGTTTTTT CASSESGIDTGELFF
- TRBJ2-4 - TRBV15 TGTGCCACCGGGGCCGGGGAAAGTAGGAACATTCAGTACTTC CATGAGESRNIQYF
- TRBJ2-5 TRBD1 TRBV11-3 TGTGCCAGCAGCGCCGGGACAGGGGGTAGGGAGACCCAGTACTTC CASSAGTGGRETQYF
- TRBJ2-3 TRBD2 TRBV7-9 TGTGCCAGCAGGATGACTAGCGGGGTCACAGATACGCAGTATTTT CASRMTSGVTDTQYF
- TRBJ2-4 TRBD1 TRBV28 TGTGCCACCGTACAGGGGAACATTCAGTACTTC CATVQGNIQYF
- TRBJ2-1 - TRBV5-4 TGTGCCAGCAGCATCCAGGGAAGCTCCTACAATGAGCAGTTCTTC CASSIQGSSYNEQFF
once TRBJ2-7 - TRBV5-8 TGTGCCAGCAGCTTAAACGGTGTGGGAGCTTGGGAGCAGTACTTC CASSLNGVGAWEQYF